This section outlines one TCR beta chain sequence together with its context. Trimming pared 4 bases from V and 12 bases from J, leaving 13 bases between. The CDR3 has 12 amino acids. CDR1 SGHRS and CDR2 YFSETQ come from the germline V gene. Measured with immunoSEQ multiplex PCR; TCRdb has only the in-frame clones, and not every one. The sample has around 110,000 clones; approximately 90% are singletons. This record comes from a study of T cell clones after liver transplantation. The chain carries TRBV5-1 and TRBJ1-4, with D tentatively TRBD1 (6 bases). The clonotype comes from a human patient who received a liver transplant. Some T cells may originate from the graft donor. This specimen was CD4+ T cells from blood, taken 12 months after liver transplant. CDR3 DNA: TGCGCCAGCAGCCCACAGGGTGTAGAACTGTTTTTT. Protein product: CASSPQGVELFF.